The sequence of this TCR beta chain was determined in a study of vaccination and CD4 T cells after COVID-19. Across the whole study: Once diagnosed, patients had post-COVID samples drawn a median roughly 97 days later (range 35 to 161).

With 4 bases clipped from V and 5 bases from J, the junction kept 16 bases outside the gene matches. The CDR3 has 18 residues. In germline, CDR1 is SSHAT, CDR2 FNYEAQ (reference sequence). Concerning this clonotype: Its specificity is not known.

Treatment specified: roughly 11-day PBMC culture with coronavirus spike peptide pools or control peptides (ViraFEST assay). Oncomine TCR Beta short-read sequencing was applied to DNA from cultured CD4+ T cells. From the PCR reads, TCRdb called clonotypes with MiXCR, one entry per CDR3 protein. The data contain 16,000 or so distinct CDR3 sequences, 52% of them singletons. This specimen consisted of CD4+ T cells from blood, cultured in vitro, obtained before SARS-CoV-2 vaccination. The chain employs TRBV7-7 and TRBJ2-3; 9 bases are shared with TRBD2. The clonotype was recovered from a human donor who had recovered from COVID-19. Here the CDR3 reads CASSSRRRSGGLKDTQYF. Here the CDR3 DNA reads TGTGCCAGCAGCTCCCGCCGAAGGAGCGGGGGGCTGAAAGATACGCAGTATTTT.